The present TCR beta chain was sequenced within a study of control samples from healthy donors and cancer patients. Sequenced by immunoSEQ multiplex PCR; TCRdb stores in-frame clones only, minus some. This table holds about 76,000 clones, around nine tenths found once. J was trimmed by 1 base and V by 1 base; bases with no gene match: 2. The CDR3 consists of 15 residues. Per germline, CDR1 SGHTA and CDR2 FQGNSA. This receptor was taken from a woman in her 50s with colorectal cancer. Sequencing input: PBMCs. The chain has TRBV7-2 and TRBJ2-5, with TRBD2 matching 8 bases. CDR3 residues: CASSLGLAGQETQYF. CDR3 sequence (DNA): TGTGCCAGCAGCTTAGGGCTAGCGGGCCAAGAGACCCAGTACTTC.